Given below is one T cell receptor (beta chain) in context. The antigen is unknown. The CDR3 consists of 13 residues. The V end lost 7 bases, the J end lost 4 bases, and 13 bases lay between the germline ends. Germline V gene sequence: CDR1 MNHNS, CDR2 SASEGT. Assay: immunoSEQ multiplex PCR; the TCRdb copy retains only in-frame clones and omits some. The sample records 130,000 or so clones, approximately 75% being singletons. This sample is part of a study of cytotoxic CD8 clonotypes in ibrutinib-treated CLL. Study-level findings and limits: Few clonotypes were public, and these shrank or held steady under treatment. Higher clonality was seen at ibrutinib response and a return toward baseline at progression. Baseline levels of clonality went above those of age-matched healthy donors and moved with circulating CD8+ T-cell counts.

The source is a human donor with chronic lymphocytic leukemia. Sequencing used PBMCs, obtained after 12 months of ibrutinib treatment. The genes are TRBV6-1 and TRBJ2-5; tentatively, D is TRBD2 (6 bases). CDR3 DNA: TGTGCCAGCAACAGCGGGCCCGGAGAGACCCAGTACTTC. Translated: CASNSGPGETQYF.